This TCR beta chain was sequenced during a study of blood T cells in healthy people across ages (dated by TCRdb to 2013 to 2016). Regarding the study in general: In model experiments, roughly one uniquely barcoded TCR beta cDNA molecule per two T cells was captured by template switching. The study measured age-related changes in TCR beta repertoire diversity using deep sequencing normalized with unique cDNA molecular identifiers. Four age groups were formed from the donors: young (average approximately 15 years), middle-aged (around 41), aged (62) and long-lived (about 75). To avoid experimental bias, donors of different ages were spread randomly across the sequencing lanes. The study analyzed two additional independent replicas of 1 million unique cDNA reads from the same blood draw for two donors, one aged 18 to 30 and one aged 80 or older.

Preparation of the library involved 5' RACE. TCRdb names Illumina HiSeq 2500 as the instrument used. A second PCR of about 7 to 12 cycles was run with a J-beta primer mix and a sample-barcoded 5' primer. A template-switch 5' adaptor carrying 12 random nucleotides introduced a unique molecular identifier onto each TCR beta cDNA molecule. Each sample yielded at least 2.5 million CDR3-containing paired-end reads. The Mint cDNA synthesis kit, primed by a TRBC-specific oligonucleotide, was used to synthesize first-strand cDNA from all RNA. All cDNA was treated with uracil-DNA glycosylase and then went through a first 18-cycle PCR with the universal primers M1SS and BC2_uni_R. The original methods were these. Normalization of each sample was performed by random selection of 1 million high-quality reads, each carrying a distinct molecular identifier. Reads with shared molecular identifiers were discarded instead of being binned into consensus sequences. MiTCR, set to a Q25 quality threshold and the strictest error-elimination algorithm, was used for CDR3 identification, clonotype clustering and error correction. Lower-bound total TCR beta diversity was estimated with a nonparametric unseen species model using Euler transformation. TCRdb redid the processing of the public reads, applying fastp at Q25 and MiXCR, and retained in-frame beta chains. For every CDR3 protein sequence, its rows merge into one entry that carries the most common genes and DNA. The V and J calls were determined by TCRdb, not by the authors. A total of roughly 1,500,000 distinct CDR3 sequences appear in this sample, roughly a third of them only once. In total, the top ten clones hold roughly 12% of the sample.

CDR1 and CDR2, per the germline V gene, are MDHEN and SYDVKM. At the junction V is shortened by 6 bases and J by 1 base, with 13 bases in between. Taken from cysteine to phenylalanine, the CDR3 has 14 residues. The only DNA kept is the CDR3, 42 bases in frame from the first base. This clonotype was picked up a small number of times. Its recognized antigen is unknown. No qualities accompany the bases; no much larger clone lies one base away. Donors were around 37 systemically healthy Caucasian individuals from Russia aged roughly 6 to 90 years. Each donor gave approximately 9.4 milliliters of peripheral blood, drawn into EDTA-treated Vacutainer tubes. PBMCs were isolated by Ficoll-Paque density-gradient centrifugation, with at least 7 million obtained per sample. Trizol reagent was used to extract total RNA from the PBMCs, yielding at least 5 micrograms per sample. For every donor, flow cytometry on a PBMC aliquot measured the percentage of naive CD45RAhigh/CD27high T cells.

The study at large found these results: Conclusive comparison of naive and antigen-experienced compartments was prevented by the profiling of bulk unsorted PBMCs. Estimates of total diversity based on one million sequenced T cells were considered lower bounds and underestimates. There was a strong correlation between observed TCR beta diversity and the percentage of naive T cells measured by flow cytometry. Because the CMV infection status of the donors was unknown, age-related changes in expanded clonotypes may potentially have been confounded. As age increased, observed TCR beta diversity per million T cells dropped in a roughly linear way, and a significant reduction was already evident by age roughly 40. Compared with the aged group, the long-lived group had more naive CD4+ T cells, fewer expanded clones and increased TCR diversity, suggesting age selection.

This receptor was obtained from a woman aged 25 to 39 in good health. In this chain, TRBV28 is recombined with TRBJ2-7, with TRBD2 perhaps the D gene, on 5 matching bases. The sample taken for sequencing was blood. The nucleotide sequence is given as TGTGCCAGCAGCTCCCCCCGGACTTCCTACGAGCAGTACTTC. Translated, this is CASSSPRTSYEQYF.